These 8 T cell receptor beta chains share one sample of origin, sequenced in a study of T cell responses to AZD1222 COVID-19 vaccine. Profiling relied on immunoSEQ multiplex PCR, and the TCRdb table lists in-frame clones only, not all of them. The sample lists around 50,000 clones; around 91% were seen once. The sample in question was peripheral blood, obtained 28 days after the second AZD1222 dose. The receptors stem from an adult who received the AZD1222 COVID-19 vaccine.

The V call is TRBV27, the J call TRBJ1-2; D gene uncertain. The germline V and J ends were trimmed by 6 bases and 8 bases, with 22 bases remaining between them. The CDR3 spans 15 residues. CDR1 and CDR2 (germline): MNHEY, SMNVEV (reference sequence). The CDR3 nucleotides are TGTGCCAGCAGACGGGGAATTCTCGACCCTGGGGGCTACACCTTC. Amino acids: CASRRGILDPGGYTF.

This clone was picked up one time. The chain carries TRBV20-1 and TRBJ2-1; D is ambiguous. V lost 6 bases, J lost 4 bases, and 7 bases lay in between. Looked up from germline, CDR1 is DFQATT and CDR2 is SNEGSKA (reference sequence). The CDR3 sequence is 11 residues long. The CDR3 DNA follows: TGCAGTGCGGATCGGTACAATGAGCAGTTCTTC. Its translation is CSADRYNEQFF.

The chain joins TRBV9 to TRBJ2-2, with unresolved D. The CDR3 consists of 16 residues. Germline CDR1 is SGDLS and CDR2 is YYNGEE. The V and J ends lost 0 bases and 0 bases respectively, with 9 bases between them. DNA for the CDR3: TGTGCCAGCAGCGTAGTTGGTACCACGAACACCGGGGAGCTGTTTTTT. It specifies CASSVVGTTNTGELFF. The complete variable domain, with remaining parts taken from reference TRBV9 and TRBJ2-2, reads DSGVTQTPKHLITATGQRVTLRCSPRSGDLSVYWYQQSLDQGLQFLIQYYNGEERAKGNILERFSAQQFPDLHSELNLSSLELGDSALYFCASSVVGTTNTGELFFGEGSRLTVL.

The chain has TRBV4-1 and TRBJ2-4; D might be TRBD1 or TRBD2, each matching 6 bases. The V end lost 5 bases, the J end lost 0 bases, and 23 bases lay between the germline ends. The CDR3 consists of 19 residues. Germline V gives CDR1 MGHRA, CDR2 YSYEKL. The CDR3 protein is CASSEGGVRGPLAKNIQYF. The CDR3, as DNA: TGCGCCAGCAGCGAGGGGGGTGTCAGGGGCCCCCTAGCCAAAAACATTCAGTACTTC.

The chain couples TRBV5-4 to TRBJ2-3; 9 bases fit TRBD2. The V segment lost 4 bases and the J segment 5 bases; nucleotides outside the gene matches: 11. The CDR3 consists of 16 residues. Germline V gene sequence: CDR1 SGHNT, CDR2 YYREEE (reference sequence). The CDR3 bases are TGTGCCAGCAGCGCGCCTCTAGCGGGATCCTTAGATACGCAGTATTTT. It is translated as CASSAPLAGSLDTQYF.

The chain carries TRBV2 and TRBJ1-4; D unclear. This CDR3 has 12 residues. Germline V gives CDR1 SNHLY, CDR2 FYNNEI. Trimming removed 4 bases at V and 7 bases at J, with 7 bases between. The CDR3 reads CASSGESEKLFF. CDR3 coding DNA: TGTGCCAGCAGTGGGGAAAGTGAAAAACTGTTTTTT.

This chain uses TRBV12-3 or TRBV12-4 with TRBJ2-7; D is perhaps TRBD1 (6 bases). This CDR3 is built from 13 residues. V lost 5 bases, J lost 4 bases, and 12 bases lay in between. The CDR3 spells CASSLRQGYEQYF. CDR3 DNA sequence: TGTGCCAGCAGTCTACGCCAGGGGTACGAGCAGTACTTC.

This chain joins TRBV27 and TRBJ1-1, with 7 bases lining up with TRBD1. Unmatched junction bases numbered 6, after V lost 1 base and J lost 4 bases. The CDR3 runs 15 residues. Per germline, CDR1 MNHEY and CDR2 SMNVEV (reference sequence). The CDR3 is CASSLYPGQVTEAFF. The CDR3 nucleotides are TGTGCCAGCAGTTTATACCCCGGACAGGTCACTGAAGCTTTCTTT.